This TCR beta chain was observed in a study of control samples from healthy donors and cancer patients. This CDR3 is 14 amino acids long. CDR1 and CDR2 (germline): SEHNR, FQNEAQ (reference sequence). The V end lost 1 base, the J end lost 3 bases, and 7 bases lay between the germline ends. The assay was immunoSEQ multiplex PCR, and TCRdb's table has in-frame clones only and misses some. The data contain 150,000 to 200,000 clones, about nine tenths of them singletons. The sequenced material came from blood. The J gene is TRBJ1-5, the V gene TRBV7-9, with no clear D. The sequence derives from a woman aged 25 to 39 in good health. CDR3 protein: CASSLDSDNQPQHF. CDR3 in DNA: TGTGCCAGCAGCTTAGACAGCGACAATCAGCCCCAGCATTTT. The variable domain in full, completed from reference TRBV7-9 and TRBJ1-5, reads DTGVSQNPRHKITKRGQNVTFRCDPISEHNRLYWYRQTLGQGPEFLTYFQNEAQLEKSRLLSDRFSAERPKGSFSTLEIQRTEQGDSAMYLCASSLDSDNQPQHFGDGTRLSIL.